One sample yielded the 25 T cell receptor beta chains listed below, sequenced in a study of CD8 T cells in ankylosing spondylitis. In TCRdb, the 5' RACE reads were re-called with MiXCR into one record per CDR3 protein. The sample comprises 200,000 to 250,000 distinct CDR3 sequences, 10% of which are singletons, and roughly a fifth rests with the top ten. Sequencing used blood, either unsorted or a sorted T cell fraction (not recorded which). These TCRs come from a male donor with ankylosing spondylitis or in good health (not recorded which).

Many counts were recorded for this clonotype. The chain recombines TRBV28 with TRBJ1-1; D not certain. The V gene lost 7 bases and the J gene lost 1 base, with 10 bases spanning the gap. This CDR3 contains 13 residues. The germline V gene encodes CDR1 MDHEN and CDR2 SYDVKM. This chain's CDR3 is CASMILGNTEAFF. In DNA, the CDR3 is TGTGCCAGCATGATCCTAGGGAACACTGAAGCTTTCTTT.

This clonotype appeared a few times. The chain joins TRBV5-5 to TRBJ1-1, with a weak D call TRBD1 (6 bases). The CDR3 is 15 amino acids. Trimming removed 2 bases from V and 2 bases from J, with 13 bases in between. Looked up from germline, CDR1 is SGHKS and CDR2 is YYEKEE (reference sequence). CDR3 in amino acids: CASSFPGDLNTEAFF. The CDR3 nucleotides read TGTGCCAGCAGCTTCCCAGGGGACCTAAACACTGAAGCTTTCTTT. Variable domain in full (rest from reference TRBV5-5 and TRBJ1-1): DAGVTQSPTHLIKTRGQQVTLRCSPISGHKSVSWYQQVLGQGPQFIFQYYEKEERGRGNFPDRFSARQFPNYSSELNVNALLLGDSALYLCASSFPGDLNTEAFFGQGTRLTVV.

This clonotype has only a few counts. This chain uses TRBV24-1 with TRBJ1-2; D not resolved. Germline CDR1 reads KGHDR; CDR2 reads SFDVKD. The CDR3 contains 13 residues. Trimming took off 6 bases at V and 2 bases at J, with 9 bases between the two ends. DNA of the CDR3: TGTGCCACCAGTCAAATTCCGAACTATGGCTACACCTTC. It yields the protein CATSQIPNYGYTF.

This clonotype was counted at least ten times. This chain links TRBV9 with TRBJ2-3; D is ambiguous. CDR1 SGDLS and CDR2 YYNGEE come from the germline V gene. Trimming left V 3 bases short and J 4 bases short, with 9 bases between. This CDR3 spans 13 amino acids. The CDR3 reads CASSDDIADTQYF. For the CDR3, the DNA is TGTGCCAGCAGCGACGACATTGCAGATACGCAGTATTTT.

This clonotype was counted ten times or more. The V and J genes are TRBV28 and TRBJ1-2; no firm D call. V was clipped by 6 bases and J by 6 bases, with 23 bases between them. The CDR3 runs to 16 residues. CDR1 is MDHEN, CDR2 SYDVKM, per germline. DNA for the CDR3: TGTGCCAGCAGCCTCTCCTTGCCGGGCCCGACTAATGGCTACACCTTC. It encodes CASSLSLPGPTNGYTF.

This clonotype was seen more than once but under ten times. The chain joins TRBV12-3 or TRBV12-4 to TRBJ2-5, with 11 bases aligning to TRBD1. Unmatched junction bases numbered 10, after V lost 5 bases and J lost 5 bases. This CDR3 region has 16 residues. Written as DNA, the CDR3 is TGTGCCAGCAGTCACCCCAGGACAGGGGGCGAGGAGACCCAGTACTTC. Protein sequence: CASSHPRTGGEETQYF.

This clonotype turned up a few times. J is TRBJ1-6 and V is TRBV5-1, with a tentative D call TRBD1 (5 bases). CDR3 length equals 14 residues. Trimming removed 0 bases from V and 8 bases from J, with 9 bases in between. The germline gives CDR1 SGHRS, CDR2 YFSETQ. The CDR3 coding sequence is TGCGCCAGCAGCTTGGAGGGGACGGATTCACCCCTCCACTTT. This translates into CASSLEGTDSPLHF.

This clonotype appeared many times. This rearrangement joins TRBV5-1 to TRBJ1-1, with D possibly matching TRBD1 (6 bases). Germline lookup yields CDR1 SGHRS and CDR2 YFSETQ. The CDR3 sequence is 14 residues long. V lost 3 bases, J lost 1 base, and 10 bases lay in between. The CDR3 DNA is TGCGCCAGCAGCTCCCCGGACAGGAACACTGAAGCTTTCTTT. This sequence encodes CASSSPDRNTEAFF.

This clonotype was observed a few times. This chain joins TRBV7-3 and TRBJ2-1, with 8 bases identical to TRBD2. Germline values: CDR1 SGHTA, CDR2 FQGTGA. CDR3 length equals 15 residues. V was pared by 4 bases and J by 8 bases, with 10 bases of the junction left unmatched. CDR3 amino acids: CASSSRSGGGDEQFF. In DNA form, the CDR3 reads TGTGCCAGCAGCTCACGAAGCGGGGGTGGCGATGAGCAGTTCTTC.

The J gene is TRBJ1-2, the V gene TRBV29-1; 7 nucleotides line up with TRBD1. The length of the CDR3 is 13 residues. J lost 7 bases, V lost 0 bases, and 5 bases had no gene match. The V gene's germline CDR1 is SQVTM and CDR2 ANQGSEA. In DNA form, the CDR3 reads TGCAGCGTTGAAGAAGCCCAGGGGGGTGGCTACACCTTC. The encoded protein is CSVEEAQGGGYTF.

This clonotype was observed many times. The CDR3 nucleotides are TGCGCCAGCAGCGACACAGGGGGCGCGGATGGCTACACCTTC. Its protein is CASSDTGGADGYTF. This rearrangement joins TRBV5-1 to TRBJ1-2; TRBD1 matches 9 bases. Germline CDR1 SGHRS, CDR2 YFSETQ. The CDR3 loop spans 14 amino acids. V shed 4 bases, J shed 6 bases, and the junction held 7 bases outside the gene matches. Full variable domain (rest looked up from reference TRBV5-1 and TRBJ1-2): KAGVTQTPRYLIKTRGQQVTLSCSPISGHRSVSWYQQTPGQGLQFLFEYFSETQRNKGNFPGRFSGRQFSNSRSEMNVSTLELGDSALYLCASSDTGGADGYTFGSGTRLTVV.

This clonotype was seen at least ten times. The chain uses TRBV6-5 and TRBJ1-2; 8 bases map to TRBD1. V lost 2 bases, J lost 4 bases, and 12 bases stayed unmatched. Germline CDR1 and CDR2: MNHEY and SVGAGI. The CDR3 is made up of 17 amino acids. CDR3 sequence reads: CASSYQGWTGLSYGYTF. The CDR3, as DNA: TGTGCCAGCAGTTACCAGGGATGGACAGGGTTAAGCTATGGCTACACCTTC.

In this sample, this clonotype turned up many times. CDR3 sequence (DNA): TGTGCCAGCAGTGAATCGATCGGGGGACAGGGGAGCCCCCGGGAGCACTATGGCTACACCTTC. It yields the protein CASSESIGGQGSPREHYGYTF. The rearrangement uses TRBV2 and TRBJ1-2, with TRBD1 identical over 10 bases. Trimming took 2 bases from V and 3 from J; bases not matched to a gene: 21. CDR1 and CDR2 (germline): SNHLY, FYNNEI. The CDR3 is 21 residues long.

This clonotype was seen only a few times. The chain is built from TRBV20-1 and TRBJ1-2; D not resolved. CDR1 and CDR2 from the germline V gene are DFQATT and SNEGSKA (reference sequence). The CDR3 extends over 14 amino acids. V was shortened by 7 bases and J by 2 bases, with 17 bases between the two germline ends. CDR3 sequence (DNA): TGCAGTGGGCTCAGGAAAACAATGAACTATGGCTACACCTTC. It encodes CSGLRKTMNYGYTF.

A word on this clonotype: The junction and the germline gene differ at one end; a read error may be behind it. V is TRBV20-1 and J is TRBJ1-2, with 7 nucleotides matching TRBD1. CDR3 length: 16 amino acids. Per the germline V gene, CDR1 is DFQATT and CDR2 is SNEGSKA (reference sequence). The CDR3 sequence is CSARDLGTEDNYGYPF. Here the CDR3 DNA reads TGCAGTGCTAGAGACCTAGGGACAGAAGATAACTATGGCTACCCCTTC.

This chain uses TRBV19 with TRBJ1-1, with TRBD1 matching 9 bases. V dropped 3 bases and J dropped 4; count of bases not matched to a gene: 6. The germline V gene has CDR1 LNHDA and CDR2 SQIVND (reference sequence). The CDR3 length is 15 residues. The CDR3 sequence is CASSITGGGGTEAFF. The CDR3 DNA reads TGTGCCAGTAGTATCACAGGGGGCGGAGGCACTGAAGCTTTCTTT.

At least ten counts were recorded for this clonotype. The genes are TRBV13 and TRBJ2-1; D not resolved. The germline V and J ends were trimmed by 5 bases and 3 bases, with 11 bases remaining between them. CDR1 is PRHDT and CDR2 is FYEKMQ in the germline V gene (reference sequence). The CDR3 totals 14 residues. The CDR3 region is CASSPREDYNEQFF. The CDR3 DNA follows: TGTGCCAGCAGCCCCAGAGAGGACTACAATGAGCAGTTCTTC.

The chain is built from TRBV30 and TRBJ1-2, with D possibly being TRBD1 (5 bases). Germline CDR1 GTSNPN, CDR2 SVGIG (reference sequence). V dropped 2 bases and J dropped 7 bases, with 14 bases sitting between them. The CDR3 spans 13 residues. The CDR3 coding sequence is TGTGCCTGGAGTATCGGGGATGGGGGTGGCTACACCTTC. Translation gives CAWSIGDGGGYTF.

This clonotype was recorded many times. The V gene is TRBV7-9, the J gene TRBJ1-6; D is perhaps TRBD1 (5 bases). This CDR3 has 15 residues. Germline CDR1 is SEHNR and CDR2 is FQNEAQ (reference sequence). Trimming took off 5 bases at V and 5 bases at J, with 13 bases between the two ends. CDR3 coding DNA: TGTGCCAGCAGCCGCCGGGGCCTCAATAATTCACCCCTCCACTTT. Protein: CASSRRGLNNSPLHF.

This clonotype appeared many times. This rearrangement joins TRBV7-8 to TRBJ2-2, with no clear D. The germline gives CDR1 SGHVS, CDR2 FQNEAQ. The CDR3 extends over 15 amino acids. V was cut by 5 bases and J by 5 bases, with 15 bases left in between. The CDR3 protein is CASSTKGLGTGELFF. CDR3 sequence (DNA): TGTGCCAGCAGCACGAAAGGGTTAGGTACCGGGGAGCTGTTTTTT.

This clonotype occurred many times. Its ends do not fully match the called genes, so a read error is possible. The CDR3 loop reads CASSLSPQLAGIDTQYF. In nucleotides, the CDR3 is TGTGCTAGCAGCTTATCCCCTCAACTAGCGGGGATAGATACGCAGTATTTT. The chain carries TRBV7-7 and TRBJ2-3, with 10 bases lining up with TRBD2. Germline V gene data show CDR1 as SSHAT and CDR2 as FNYEAQ (reference sequence). CDR3 length equals 17 residues. Variable domain in full (rest from reference TRBV7-7 and TRBJ2-3): GAGVSQSPRYKVTKRGQDVTLRCDPISSHATLYWYQQALGQGPEFLTYFNYEAQPDKSGLPSDRFSAERPEGSISTLTIQRTEQRDSAMYRCASSLSPQLAGIDTQYFGPGTRLTVL.

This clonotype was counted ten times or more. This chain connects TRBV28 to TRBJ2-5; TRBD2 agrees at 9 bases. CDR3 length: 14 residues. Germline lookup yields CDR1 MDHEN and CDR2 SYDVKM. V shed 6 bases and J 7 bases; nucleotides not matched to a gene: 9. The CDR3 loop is CASRASGELGTQYF. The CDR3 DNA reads TGTGCCAGCAGAGCTAGCGGGGAGCTCGGGACCCAGTACTTC.

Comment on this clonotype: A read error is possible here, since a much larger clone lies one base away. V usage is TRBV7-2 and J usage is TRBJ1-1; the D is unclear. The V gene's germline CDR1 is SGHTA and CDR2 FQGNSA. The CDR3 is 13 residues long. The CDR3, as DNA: TGTGCCAGCAGATTAGATGGTTACACTAAAGCTTTCTTT. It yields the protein CASRLDGYTKAFF.

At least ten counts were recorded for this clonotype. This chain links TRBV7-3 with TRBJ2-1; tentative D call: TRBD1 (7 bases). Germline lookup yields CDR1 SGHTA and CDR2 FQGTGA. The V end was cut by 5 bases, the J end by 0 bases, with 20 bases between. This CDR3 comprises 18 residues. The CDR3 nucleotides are TGTGCCAGCAGCCGAAATGCACAGGGGACTTTCTCCTACAATGAGCAGTTCTTC. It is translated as CASSRNAQGTFSYNEQFF.

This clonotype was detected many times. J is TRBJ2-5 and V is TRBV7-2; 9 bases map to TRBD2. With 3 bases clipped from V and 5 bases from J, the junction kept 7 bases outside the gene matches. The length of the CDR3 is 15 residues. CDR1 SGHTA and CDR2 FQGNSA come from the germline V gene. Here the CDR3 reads CASSLRAGGVETQYF. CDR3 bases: TGTGCCAGCAGCTTGCGAGCGGGGGGCGTGGAGACCCAGTACTTC.